Listed here are 18 T cell receptor beta chains from one sample, sequenced in a study of OX40 agonist ivuxolimab in advanced cancers. Data came from immunoSEQ multiplex PCR; TCRdb stores just in-frame clones and leaves some out. The sample yields tens of thousands of clones, around 90% seen once. Sequences were derived from CD4+ or CD8+ T cells sorted from blood, sampled in a trial of the OX40 agonist ivuxolimab. These receptors were collected from an adult with an advanced solid tumor such as melanoma, head and neck, liver or kidney cancer.

This chain connects TRBV6-4 to TRBJ1-2; D not resolved. V shed 2 bases and J shed 3 bases, with 4 bases lying between them. CDR1 is MRHNA and CDR2 is SNTAGT in the germline V gene. The CDR3 runs 12 residues. CDR3 nucleotides: TGTGCCAGCAGTGACGGACACTATGGCTACACCTTC. This encodes CASSDGHYGYTF.

This rearrangement joins TRBV11-2 to TRBJ2-1; D gene unclear. This CDR3 has 13 amino acids. Germline V gives CDR1 SGHAT, CDR2 FQNNGV. Trimming took off 5 bases at V and 6 bases at J, with 11 bases between the two ends. CDR3 sequence (DNA): TGTGCCAGCAGCGGTGGGCCGGGCAATGAGCAGTTCTTC. Translation gives CASSGGPGNEQFF.

This sequence joins TRBV7-9 and TRBJ2-7, with 9 bases lining up with TRBD1. The CDR3 sequence is 12 residues long. V was pared by 1 base and J by 12 bases, with 4 bases of the junction left unmatched. CDR1 and CDR2 from the germline V gene are SEHNR and FQNEAQ (reference sequence). The CDR3, as DNA: TGTGCCAGCAGCTTAGGGGTGGGACAGGGGTACTTC. This gives the protein CASSLGVGQGYF. The full variable domain, in which reference TRBV7-9 and TRBJ2-7 provide the parts outside the CDR3, is DTGVSQNPRHKITKRGQNVTFRCDPISEHNRLYWYRQTLGQGPEFLTYFQNEAQLEKSRLLSDRFSAERPKGSFSTLEIQRTEQGDSAMYLCASSLGVGQGYFGPGTRLTVT.

The J gene is TRBJ1-3, the V gene TRBV28; D possibly corresponds to TRBD1 (5 bases). V lost 4 bases to trimming and J lost 0 bases, with 13 bases between them. This CDR3 has 16 amino acids. CDR1 is MDHEN and CDR2 is SYDVKM in the germline V gene. In DNA, the CDR3 is TGTGCCAGCAGTTGGGGGGGGAAGAGCTCTGGAAACACCATATATTTT. Translating it yields CASSWGGKSSGNTIYF. Full variable domain (missing parts from reference TRBV28 and TRBJ1-3): DVKVTQSSRYLVKRTGEKVFLECVQDMDHENMFWYRQDPGLGLRLIYFSYDVKMKEKGDIPEGYSVSREKKERFSLILESASTNQTSMYLCASSWGGKSSGNTIYFGEGSWLTVV.

V gene TRBV6-5 combines with J gene TRBJ1-2; 7 bases map to TRBD1. J lost 3 bases, V lost 6 bases, and 4 bases had no gene match. The CDR3 has 13 amino acids. The V gene's germline CDR1 is MNHEY and CDR2 SVGAGI. CDR3 sequence (DNA): TGTGCCAGCAGGCCCGACAGGGACTATGGCTACACCTTC. It codes for CASRPDRDYGYTF.

This clone was detected once. The chain recombines TRBV9 with TRBJ2-1, with D perhaps TRBD1 (5 bases). CDR1 is SGDLS, CDR2 YYNGEE, per germline. V was trimmed by 0 bases and J by 5 bases, leaving 12 bases between them. There are 15 residues in the CDR3. The CDR3 DNA follows: TGTGCCAGCAGCGTAGACCCTCAGGGCGACAATGAGCAGTTCTTC. Protein sequence: CASSVDPQGDNEQFF.

V gene TRBV29-1 combines with J gene TRBJ1-2; D call uncertain. CDR1 is SQVTM, CDR2 ANQGSEA, per germline. The CDR3 totals 11 residues. Trimming shortened V by 8 bases and J by 2 bases, and 9 bases separated the two germline ends. In DNA form, the CDR3 reads TGCAGCACCTACACGAACTATGGCTACACCTTC. It codes for CSTYTNYGYTF.

The gene calls are TRBV6-1 and TRBJ1-2; 10 positions agree with TRBD1. V shed 0 bases and J 4 bases; nucleotides not matched to a gene: 5. Germline V gene lookup returns CDR1 MNHNS and CDR2 SASEGT. The CDR3 extends over 16 amino acids. The CDR3 nucleotides read TGTGCCAGCAGTGAAGCGGGGACAGGGGCGGGCTATGGCTACACCTTC. Protein: CASSEAGTGAGYGYTF.

The V call is TRBV19, the J call TRBJ2-2; 7 bases are shared with TRBD1. Germline CDR1 is LNHDA and CDR2 is SQIVND (reference sequence). The V gene end was trimmed by 3 bases and the J gene end by 4 bases; junction bases not matched to a gene: 5. The CDR3 has 15 amino acids. CDR3 in amino acids: CASSMTGLVTGELFF. CDR3 nucleotides: TGTGCCAGTAGTATGACAGGGTTAGTCACCGGGGAGCTGTTTTTT.

The V and J genes are TRBV10-3 and TRBJ2-3; 9 bases map to TRBD2. CDR1 and CDR2 from the germline V gene are ENHRY and SYGVKD. V gave up 10 bases and J gave up 3 bases; unmatched junction bases: 5. The CDR3 is 13 residues long. The CDR3 here is CATNSGSTDTQYF. The CDR3 DNA reads TGTGCCACTAATAGCGGGAGTACAGATACGCAGTATTTT.

CDR3 in amino acids: CASRFVQDRRETQYF. The CDR3, as DNA: TGCGCCAGCAGGTTCGTACAGGACCGTCGGGAGACCCAGTACTTC. The chain recombines TRBV5-1 with TRBJ2-5; D may be TRBD1 (5 bases). There are 15 residues in the CDR3. V lost 5 bases and J lost 5, with 19 bases in between. The germline CDR1 and CDR2 sequences are SGHRS and YFSETQ.

The sample holds a few counts of this clone. The chain employs TRBV7-9 and TRBJ2-7; 7 bases align to TRBD1. The CDR3 loop spans 16 amino acids. Trimming at V came to 1 base and at J to 6 bases, leaving 12 bases not matched to a gene. Per the germline V gene, CDR1 is SEHNR and CDR2 is FQNEAQ (reference sequence). In nucleotides, the CDR3 is TGTGCCAGCAGCTTAGAAGGGGGCCTGAGATCTGGCGAGCAGTACTTC. This translates into CASSLEGGLRSGEQYF.

The gene calls are TRBV10-2 and TRBJ2-3; D is perhaps TRBD1 (5 bases). The CDR3 is 13 residues long. Between the trimmed V and J ends, which lost 2 bases and 5 bases, there was a span of 8 bases. Germline assignment: CDR1 WSHSY and CDR2 SAAADI. DNA of the CDR3: TGCGCCAGCAGTGAGAAGGGGCAAGATACGCAGTATTTT. This translates into CASSEKGQDTQYF.

The gene calls are TRBV5-4 and TRBJ2-1; TRBD1 matches at 10 bases. From germline, CDR1 is SGHNT and CDR2 YYREEE (reference sequence). J lost 7 bases, V lost 3 bases, and 4 bases had no gene match. The CDR3 contains 14 residues. DNA for the CDR3: TGTGCCAGCAGCTCGACAGGGGGCAAGAATGAGCAGTTCTTC. The encoded protein is CASSSTGGKNEQFF.

This sequence joins TRBV5-6 and TRBJ1-4; D gene unclear. Germline V gene sequence: CDR1 SGHDT, CDR2 YYEEEE. CDR3 length: 16 amino acids. V was cut by 0 bases and J by 0 bases, with 9 bases left in between. As DNA, the CDR3 is TGTGCCAGCAGCTTGGGAGGGCATGCAACTAATGAAAAACTGTTTTTT. This encodes CASSLGGHATNEKLFF.

The chain couples TRBV2 to TRBJ2-3, with a tentative D call TRBD2 (5 bases). The CDR3 is 15 residues long. V lost 3 bases to trimming and J lost 2 bases, with 12 bases between them. CDR1 and CDR2 (germline): SNHLY, FYNNEI. The CDR3 sequence: CASSELLADTDTQYF. The CDR3 DNA reads TGTGCCAGCAGTGAGTTGCTAGCCGACACAGATACGCAGTATTTT. The whole variable domain, filled in from reference TRBV2 and TRBJ2-3, reads EPEVTQTPSHQVTQMGQEVILRCVPISNHLYFYWYRQILGQKVEFLVSFYNNEISEKSEIFDDQFSVERPDGSNFTLKIRSTKLEDSAMYFCASSELLADTDTQYFGPGTRLTVL.

V gene TRBV5-4 combines with J gene TRBJ2-7; TRBD1 agrees at 9 bases. Looked up from germline, CDR1 is SGHNT and CDR2 is YYREEE (reference sequence). CDR3 length: 15 residues. V trimming: 10 bases; J trimming: 5 bases; junction bases outside the gene matches: 16. The CDR3 sequence: CASASDRGLWDEQYF. The DNA of the CDR3 is TGTGCCTCCGCTTCGGACAGGGGCTTATGGGACGAGCAGTACTTC.

Comments on this clone: Other DNA sequences in the same sample also yield this CDR3. V and J are TRBV27 and TRBJ2-2; D could derive from TRBD1 or TRBD2 (7 bases each). The CDR3 length is 14 residues. Between the trimmed V and J ends, which lost 5 bases and 6 bases, there was a span of 13 bases. Per the germline V gene, CDR1 is MNHEY and CDR2 is SMNVEV (reference sequence). The DNA for the CDR3 is TGTGCCAGCAGTGAGACAGGGAGGGCCGGGGAGCTGTTTTTT. Protein: CASSETGRAGELFF.